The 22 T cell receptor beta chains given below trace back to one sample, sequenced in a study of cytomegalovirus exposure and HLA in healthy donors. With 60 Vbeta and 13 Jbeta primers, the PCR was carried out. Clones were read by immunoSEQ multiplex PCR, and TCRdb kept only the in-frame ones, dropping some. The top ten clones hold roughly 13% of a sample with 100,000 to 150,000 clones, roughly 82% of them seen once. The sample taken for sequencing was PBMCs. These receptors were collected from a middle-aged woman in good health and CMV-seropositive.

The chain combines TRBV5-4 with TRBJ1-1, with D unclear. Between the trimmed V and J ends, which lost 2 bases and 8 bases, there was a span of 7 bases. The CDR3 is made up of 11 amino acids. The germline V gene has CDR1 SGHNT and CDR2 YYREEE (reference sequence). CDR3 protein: CASSLGGEAFF. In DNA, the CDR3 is TGTGCCAGCAGCTTAGGCGGGGAAGCTTTCTTT.

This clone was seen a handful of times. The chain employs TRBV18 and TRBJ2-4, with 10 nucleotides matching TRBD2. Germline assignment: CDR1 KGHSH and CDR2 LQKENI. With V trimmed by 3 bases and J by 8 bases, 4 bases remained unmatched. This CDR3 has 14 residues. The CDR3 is CASSPYGTSDIQYF. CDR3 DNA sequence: TGTGCCAGCTCACCGTACGGGACTAGCGACATTCAGTACTTC.

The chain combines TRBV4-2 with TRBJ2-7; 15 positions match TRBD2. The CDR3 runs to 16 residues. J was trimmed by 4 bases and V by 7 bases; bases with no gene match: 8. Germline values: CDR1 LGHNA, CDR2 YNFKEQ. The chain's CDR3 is CASNHAGTSGRYEQYF. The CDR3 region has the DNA TGTGCCAGCAACCACGCCGGGACTAGCGGGAGGTACGAGCAGTACTTC.

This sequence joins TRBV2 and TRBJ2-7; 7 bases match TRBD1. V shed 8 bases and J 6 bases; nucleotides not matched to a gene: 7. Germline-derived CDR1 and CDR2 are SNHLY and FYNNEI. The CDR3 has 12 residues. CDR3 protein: CASEQGTGEQYF. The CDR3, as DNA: TGTGCCAGCGAACAGGGGACGGGCGAGCAGTACTTC. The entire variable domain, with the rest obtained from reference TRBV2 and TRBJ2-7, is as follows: EPEVTQTPSHQVTQMGQEVILRCVPISNHLYFYWYRQILGQKVEFLVSFYNNEISEKSEIFDDQFSVERPDGSNFTLKIRSTKLEDSAMYFCASEQGTGEQYFGPGTRLTVT.

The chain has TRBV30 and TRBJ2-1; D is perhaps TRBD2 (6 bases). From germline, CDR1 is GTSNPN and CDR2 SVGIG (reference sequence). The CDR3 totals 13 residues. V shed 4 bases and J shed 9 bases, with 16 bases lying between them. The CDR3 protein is CAWTLTSQGEQFF. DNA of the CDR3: TGTGCCTGGACGTTAACTAGCCAGGGTGAGCAGTTCTTC.

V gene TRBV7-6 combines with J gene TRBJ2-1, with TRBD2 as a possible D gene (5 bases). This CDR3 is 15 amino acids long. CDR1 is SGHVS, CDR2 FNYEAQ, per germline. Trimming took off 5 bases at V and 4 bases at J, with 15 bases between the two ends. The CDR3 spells CASSRTRESYNEQFF. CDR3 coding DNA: TGTGCCAGCAGCCGCACGAGGGAGTCGTACAATGAGCAGTTCTTC.

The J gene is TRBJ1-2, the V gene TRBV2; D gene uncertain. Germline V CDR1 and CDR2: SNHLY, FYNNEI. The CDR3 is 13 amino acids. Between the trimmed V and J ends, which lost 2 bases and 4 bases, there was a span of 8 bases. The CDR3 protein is CASSEKGVYGYTF. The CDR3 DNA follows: TGTGCCAGCAGTGAAAAGGGAGTCTATGGCTACACCTTC.

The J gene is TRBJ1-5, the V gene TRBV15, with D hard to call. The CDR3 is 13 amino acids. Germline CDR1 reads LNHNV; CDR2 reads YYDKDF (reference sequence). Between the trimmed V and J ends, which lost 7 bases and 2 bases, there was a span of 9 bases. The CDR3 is CATNLDRNQPQHF. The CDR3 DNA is TGTGCCACCAACCTAGACCGCAATCAGCCCCAGCATTTT. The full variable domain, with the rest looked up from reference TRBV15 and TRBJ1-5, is DAMVIQNPRYQVTQFGKPVTLSCSQTLNHNVMYWYQQKSSQAPKLLFHYYDKDFNNEADTPDNFQSRRPNTSFCFLDIRSPGLGDTAMYLCATNLDRNQPQHFGDGTRLSIL.

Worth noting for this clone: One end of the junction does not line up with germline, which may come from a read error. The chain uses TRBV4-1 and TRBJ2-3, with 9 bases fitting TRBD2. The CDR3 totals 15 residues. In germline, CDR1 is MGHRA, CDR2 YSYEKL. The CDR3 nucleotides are TGCGCCGGCAGCCCTAGCGGGACGATCCCAGATACGCAGTATTTT. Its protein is CAGSPSGTIPDTQYF.

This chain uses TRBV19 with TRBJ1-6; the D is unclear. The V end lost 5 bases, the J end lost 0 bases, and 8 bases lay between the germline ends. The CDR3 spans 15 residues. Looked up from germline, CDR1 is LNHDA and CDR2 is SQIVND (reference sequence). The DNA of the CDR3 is TGTGCCAGTAGTTCCTCGAGCTCCTATAATTCACCCCTCCACTTT. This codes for CASSSSSSYNSPLHF. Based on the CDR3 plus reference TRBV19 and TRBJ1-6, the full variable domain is DGGITQSPKYLFRKEGQNVTLSCEQNLNHDAMYWYRQDPGQGLRLIYYSQIVNDFQKGDIAEGYSVSREKKESFPLTVTSAQKNPTAFYLCASSSSSSYNSPLHFGNGTRLTVT.

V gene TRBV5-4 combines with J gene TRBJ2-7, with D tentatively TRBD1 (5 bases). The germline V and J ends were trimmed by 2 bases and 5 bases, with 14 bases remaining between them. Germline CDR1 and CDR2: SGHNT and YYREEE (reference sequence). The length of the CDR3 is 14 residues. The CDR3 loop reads CASSFRVTPHEQYF. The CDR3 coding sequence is TGTGCCAGCAGCTTCAGGGTTACCCCTCACGAGCAGTACTTC.

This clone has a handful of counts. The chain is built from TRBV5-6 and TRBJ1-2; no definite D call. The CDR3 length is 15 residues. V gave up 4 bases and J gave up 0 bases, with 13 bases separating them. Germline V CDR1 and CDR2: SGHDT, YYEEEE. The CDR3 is CASSLVDGANYGYTF. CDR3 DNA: TGTGCCAGCAGCCTGGTGGACGGGGCTAACTATGGCTACACCTTC.

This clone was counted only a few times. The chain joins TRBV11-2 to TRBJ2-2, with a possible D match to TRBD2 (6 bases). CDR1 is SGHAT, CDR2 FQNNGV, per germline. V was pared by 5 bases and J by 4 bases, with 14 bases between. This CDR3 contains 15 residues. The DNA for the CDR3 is TGTGCCAGCAGCCCTCGACACGGGGGCACCGGGGAGCTGTTTTTT. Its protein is CASSPRHGGTGELFF.

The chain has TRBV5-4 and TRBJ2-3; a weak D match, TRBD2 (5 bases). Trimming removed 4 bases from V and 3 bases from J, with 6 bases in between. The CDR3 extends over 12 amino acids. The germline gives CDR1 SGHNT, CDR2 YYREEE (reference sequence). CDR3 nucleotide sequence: TGTGCCAGCAGCCGGGGTACAGATACGCAGTATTTT. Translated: CASSRGTDTQYF.

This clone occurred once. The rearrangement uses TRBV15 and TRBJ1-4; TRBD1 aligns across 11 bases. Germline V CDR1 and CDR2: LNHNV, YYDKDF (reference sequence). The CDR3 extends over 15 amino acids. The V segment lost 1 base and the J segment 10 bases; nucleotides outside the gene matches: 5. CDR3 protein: CATSRAGQGGLKLFF. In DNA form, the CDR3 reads TGTGCCACCAGCAGAGCGGGACAGGGGGGGTTAAAACTGTTTTTT.

The CDR3 loop reads CATTSFSGGTNEQFF. CDR3 sequence (DNA): TGTGCCACCACGTCATTTTCCGGGGGGACAAATGAGCAGTTCTTC. The gene calls are TRBV10-3 and TRBJ2-1; TRBD2 might be the D (7 bases). CDR3 length: 15 residues. Trimming shortened V by 10 bases and J by 7 bases, and 23 bases separated the two germline ends. CDR1 is ENHRY, CDR2 SYGVKD, per germline.

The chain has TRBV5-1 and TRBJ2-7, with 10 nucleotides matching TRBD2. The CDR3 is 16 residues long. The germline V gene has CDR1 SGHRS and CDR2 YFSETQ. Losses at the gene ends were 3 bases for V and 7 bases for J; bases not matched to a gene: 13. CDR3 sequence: CASSSRASGSAGEQYF. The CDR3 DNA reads TGCGCCAGCAGCTCCCGGGCTAGCGGGAGCGCAGGGGAGCAGTACTTC.

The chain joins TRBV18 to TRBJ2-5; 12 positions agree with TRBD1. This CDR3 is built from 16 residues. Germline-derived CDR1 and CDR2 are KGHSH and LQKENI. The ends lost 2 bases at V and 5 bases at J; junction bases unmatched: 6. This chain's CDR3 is CASSPSGTGGRETQYF. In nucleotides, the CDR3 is TGTGCCAGCTCACCATCAGGGACAGGGGGCAGGGAGACCCAGTACTTC.

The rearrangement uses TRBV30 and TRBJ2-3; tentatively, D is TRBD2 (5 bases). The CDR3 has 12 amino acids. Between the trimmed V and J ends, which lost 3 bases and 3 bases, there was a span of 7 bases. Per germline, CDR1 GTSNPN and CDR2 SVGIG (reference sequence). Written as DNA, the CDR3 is TGTGCCTGGAGAGGGAGAACAGATACGCAGTATTTT. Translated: CAWRGRTDTQYF.

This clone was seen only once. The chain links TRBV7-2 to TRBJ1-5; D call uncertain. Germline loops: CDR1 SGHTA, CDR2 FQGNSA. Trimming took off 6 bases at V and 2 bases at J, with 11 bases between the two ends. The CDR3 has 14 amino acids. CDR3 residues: CASRKTGGNQPQHF. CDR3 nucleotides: TGTGCCAGCAGGAAAACGGGAGGCAATCAGCCCCAGCATTTT.

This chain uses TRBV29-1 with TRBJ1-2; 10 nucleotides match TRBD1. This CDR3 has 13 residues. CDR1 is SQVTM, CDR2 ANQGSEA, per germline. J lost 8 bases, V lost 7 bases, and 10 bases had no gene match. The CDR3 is CSAAGDRGPGYTF. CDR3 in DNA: TGCAGCGCCGCGGGCGACAGGGGGCCGGGCTACACCTTC.

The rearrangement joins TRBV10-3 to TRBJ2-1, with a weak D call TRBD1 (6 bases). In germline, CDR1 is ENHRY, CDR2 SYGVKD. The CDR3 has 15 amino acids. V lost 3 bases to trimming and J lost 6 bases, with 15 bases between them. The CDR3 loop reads CAISDGTGLLNEQFF. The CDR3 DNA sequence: TGTGCCATCAGTGATGGAACAGGGCTGCTCAATGAGCAGTTCTTC.